The 18 T cell receptor beta chains below were found in one sample sequenced in a study of T-cell reconstitution after alpha-beta-depleted transplantation in children. It was with unique molecular identifiers that the TCRbeta library was prepared. TCRdb independently ran MiXCR on the PCR reads; one entry per CDR3 protein. The sample contains approximately 500,000 distinct CDR3 sequences, approximately 30% of which appear only once. The sequencing used PBMCs, collected before TCRalphabeta/CD19-depleted stem cell transplant. The receptors were gathered from a boy under two years old with Wiskott-Aldrich syndrome, due to receive a stem cell transplant.

This clonotype has only a few counts. The chain has TRBV28 and TRBJ2-3, with TRBD2 matching 8 bases. The germline gives CDR1 MDHEN, CDR2 SYDVKM. The length of the CDR3 is 15 residues. V trimming: 8 bases; J trimming: 3 bases; junction bases outside the gene matches: 10. This CDR3 reads CASAERESRTDTQYF. The CDR3 bases are TGTGCCAGCGCCGAGCGGGAGAGTCGTACAGATACGCAGTATTTT.

This clonotype has only a few counts. The CDR3: CSVDGTGGSGANVLTF. In DNA form, the CDR3 reads TGCAGCGTTGACGGGACAGGGGGATCTGGGGCCAACGTCCTGACTTTC. The rearrangement uses TRBV29-1 and TRBJ2-6; 11 nucleotides align to TRBD1. With V trimmed by 3 bases and J by 1 base, 2 bases remained unmatched. CDR3 length equals 16 residues. Germline lookup yields CDR1 SQVTM and CDR2 ANQGSEA.

The rearrangement links TRBV16 to TRBJ2-1; D perhaps matches TRBD2 (5 bases). CDR3 size: 14 residues. Trimming removed 1 base from V and 15 bases from J, with 19 bases in between. The V gene's germline CDR1 is KGHSY and CDR2 FQNENV. Written as DNA, the CDR3 is TGTGCCAGCAGCCAATGGGTGAGCCTAGCTGGTCGGTTCTTC. Protein product: CASSQWVSLAGRFF. The full variable domain, with the rest looked up from reference TRBV16 and TRBJ2-1, is GEEVAQTPKHLVRGEGQKAKLYCAPIKGHSYVFWYQQVLKNEFKFLISFQNENVFDETGMPKERFSAKCLPNSPCSLEIQATKLEDSAVYFCASSQWVSLAGRFFGPGTRLTVL.

With regard to this clonotype: The junction departs from the called germline gene at one end, perhaps through a read error. The gene calls are TRBV29-1 and TRBJ2-1; D gene unclear. Germline V gene lookup returns CDR1 SQVTM and CDR2 ANQGSEA. The CDR3 has 12 residues. The CDR3 loop reads CSASDFYNDQFF. The CDR3 DNA is TGCAGCGCAAGTGACTTCTACAATGACCAGTTCTTC.

The chain employs TRBV9 and TRBJ2-3; TRBD2 agrees at 11 bases. The CDR3 loop spans 18 amino acids. Losses at the gene ends were 1 base for V and 2 bases for J; bases not matched to a gene: 9. In germline, CDR1 is SGDLS, CDR2 YYNGEE. The DNA for the CDR3 is TGTGCCAGCAGCGTAAGGGGGCTAGCGGGAGGAAACACAGATACGCAGTATTTT. Its protein product is CASSVRGLAGGNTDTQYF.

This sequence joins TRBV25-1 and TRBJ2-1, with D perhaps matching TRBD1 or TRBD2 (5 bases each). Germline V CDR1 and CDR2: MGHDK, SYGVNS. The V and J ends lost 3 bases and 3 bases respectively, with 9 bases between them. There are 14 residues in the CDR3. The CDR3 DNA reads TGTGCCAGCAGTGACGAGGGACGCTACAATGAGCAGTTCTTC. It is translated as CASSDEGRYNEQFF.

This clonotype was seen a single time. DNA for the CDR3: TGCGCCAGCAGCCTGATGACTCCAGATACGCAGTATTTT. It yields the protein CASSLMTPDTQYF. The rearrangement links TRBV5-1 to TRBJ2-3; no firm D call. V lost 4 bases and J lost 4, with 10 bases in between. Germline V gives CDR1 SGHRS, CDR2 YFSETQ. The CDR3 extends over 13 amino acids.

This clonotype was seen a single time. The chain uses TRBV4-1 and TRBJ2-7; the D gene is possibly TRBD2 (6 bases). Trimming took 2 bases from V and 2 from J, leaving 19 bases between them. Germline CDR1 reads MGHRA; CDR2 reads YSYEKL. This CDR3 has 17 residues. This CDR3 reads CASSQPQGGARPYEQYF. The CDR3 bases are TGCGCCAGCAGCCAACCCCAAGGCGGGGCCAGGCCCTACGAGCAGTACTTC.

This clonotype was detected a few times. The rearrangement joins TRBV5-1 to TRBJ2-1; the match to TRBD1 covers 7 bases. From germline, CDR1 is SGHRS and CDR2 YFSETQ. V gave up 4 bases and J gave up 3 bases; unmatched junction bases: 10. CDR3 length: 16 residues. This CDR3 is CASSVSRDRDYNEQFF. The CDR3, as DNA: TGCGCCAGCAGCGTATCCCGGGACAGAGACTACAATGAGCAGTTCTTC.

The chain uses TRBV20-1 and TRBJ2-1; 9 nucleotides line up with TRBD2. V was pared by 5 bases and J by 4 bases, with 6 bases of the junction left unmatched. This CDR3 is 14 amino acids long. Germline V gene sequence: CDR1 DFQATT, CDR2 SNEGSKA (reference sequence). The CDR3 is CSARWTSAYNEQFF. The DNA for the CDR3 is TGCAGTGCTCGCTGGACTAGCGCATACAATGAGCAGTTCTTC.

This rearrangement joins TRBV10-2 to TRBJ1-1; 8 nucleotides line up with TRBD1. With V trimmed by 9 bases and J by 6 bases, 18 bases remained unmatched. Germline values: CDR1 WSHSY, CDR2 SAAADI. The length of the CDR3 is 16 residues. CDR3 sequence: CASHPKTGERDPEAFF. CDR3 bases: TGCGCCAGTCACCCCAAGACAGGGGAGAGGGATCCTGAAGCTTTCTTT.

Only a few counts were recorded for this clonotype. The V call is TRBV7-3, the J call TRBJ2-5; the D call may be TRBD1 or TRBD2 (5 bases each). The germline V gene has CDR1 SGHTA and CDR2 FQGTGA. The CDR3 extends over 15 amino acids. V was pared by 5 bases and J by 3 bases, with 16 bases between. The CDR3 DNA follows: TGTGCCAGCAGCCCAGGGAGATTTCAGGAAGAGACCCAGTACTTC. It translates to CASSPGRFQEETQYF.

The rearrangement joins TRBV5-1 to TRBJ1-1; D perhaps matches TRBD1 (5 bases). This CDR3 is 14 amino acids long. CDR1 is SGHRS and CDR2 is YFSETQ in the germline V gene. The V end lost 4 bases, the J end lost 4 bases, and 14 bases lay between the germline ends. CDR3 amino acids: CASSAVGRTTEAFF. The DNA of the CDR3 is TGCGCCAGCAGCGCGGTGGGACGGACCACTGAAGCTTTCTTT. The whole variable domain, filled in from reference TRBV5-1 and TRBJ1-1, reads KAGVTQTPRYLIKTRGQQVTLSCSPISGHRSVSWYQQTPGQGLQFLFEYFSETQRNKGNFPGRFSGRQFSNSRSEMNVSTLELGDSALYLCASSAVGRTTEAFFGQGTRLTVV.

This clonotype was recorded a few times. The junction does not match germline at one end; this may be a read error. The J gene is TRBJ2-3, the V gene TRBV5-1; perhaps TRBD2 as D (7 bases). CDR3 length equals 18 residues. Germline V gene sequence: CDR1 SGHRS, CDR2 YFSETQ. The CDR3 bases are TGCGCCATCAGCTTGGACGGGAGGACAGCTACTAGCACAGATACGCAGTATTTT. Its protein is CAISLDGRTATSTDTQYF.

V is TRBV7-9 and J is TRBJ2-1; D remains unclear. CDR1 SEHNR and CDR2 FQNEAQ come from the germline V gene (reference sequence). CDR3 length: 16 residues. The V end was cut by 3 bases, the J end by 1 base, with 13 bases between. The CDR3: CASSLWPGISYNEQFF. DNA for the CDR3: TGTGCCAGCAGCTTGTGGCCAGGAATATCCTACAATGAGCAGTTCTTC.

This CDR3 reads CASSFGLAAAGELFF. The CDR3 region has the DNA TGCGCCAGCAGTTTTGGACTAGCGGCCGCCGGGGAGCTGTTTTTT. The genes are TRBV5-1 and TRBJ2-2; TRBD2 aligns across 10 bases. Germline CDR1 and CDR2: SGHRS and YFSETQ. This CDR3 comprises 15 residues. V gave up 5 bases and J gave up 6 bases; unmatched junction bases: 7.

The V call is TRBV5-1, the J call TRBJ2-1; 8 bases are a match to TRBD1. This CDR3 comprises 18 residues. Germline V gene lookup returns CDR1 SGHRS and CDR2 YFSETQ. The V and J ends lost 2 bases and 4 bases, in that order; junction bases with no gene match: 14. The CDR3 bases are TGCGCCAGCAGCTTTGACAGGGGCGGGCTAGTTCTATACAATGAGCAGTTCTTC. This codes for CASSFDRGGLVLYNEQFF.

This clonotype occurred many times. The chain combines TRBV9 with TRBJ2-3, with D possibly TRBD2 on 5 matching bases. The germline gives CDR1 SGDLS, CDR2 YYNGEE. The CDR3 runs 14 residues. The germline V and J ends were trimmed by 0 bases and 0 bases, with 5 bases remaining between them. CDR3 loop: CASSVGGSTDTQYF. The DNA for the CDR3 is TGTGCCAGCAGCGTAGGCGGGAGCACAGATACGCAGTATTTT.